This T cell receptor beta chain was identified in a study of cytomegalovirus exposure and HLA in healthy donors. Study results and limitations: Later work found most CMV-associated TCR beta chains apparently HLA-restricted. Confirmation in vitro established that three CMV-associated chains were specific for CMV antigens. In an earlier analysis, about 87% or about 30%: the productive usage of most TCR beta V segments.

Note on this clone: The antigen is undetermined.

Donors were ostensibly healthy at sampling, although undocumented immune exposures were probable. The length of the CDR3 is 13 residues. Trimming took 4 bases from V and 9 from J; bases not matched to a gene: 5. CDR1 SGHRS and CDR2 YFSETQ come from the germline V gene. PCR used 60 Vbeta primers and 13 Jbeta primers. The protocol was immunoSEQ multiplex PCR, while the TCRdb copy is restricted to in-frame clones and leaves out a portion. The repertoire holds 75,000 to 90,000 clones, with around 10% as singletons. The gene calls are TRBV5-1 and TRBJ2-1; TRBD1 matches at 9 bases. The source material was PBMCs. The TCR originated in a man in his 60s in good health and CMV-seropositive. The CDR3 DNA is TGCGCCAGCAGCCGGGACAGGGTAGCTGAGCAGTTCTTC. Amino acids: CASSRDRVAEQFF.